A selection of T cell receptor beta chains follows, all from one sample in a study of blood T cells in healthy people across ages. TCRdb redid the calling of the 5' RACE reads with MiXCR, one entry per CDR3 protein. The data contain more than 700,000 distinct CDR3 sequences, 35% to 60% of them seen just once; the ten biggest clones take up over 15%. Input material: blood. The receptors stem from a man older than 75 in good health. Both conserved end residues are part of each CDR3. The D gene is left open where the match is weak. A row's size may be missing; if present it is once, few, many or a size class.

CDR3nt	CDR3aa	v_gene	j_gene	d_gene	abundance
TGCGCCAGCAGTAGAACCCAGGAGATGGACACTGAAGCTTTCTTT	CASSRTQEMDTEAFF	TRBV10-1	TRBJ1-1	NA	NA
TGTGCCAGCAGGGAACCGGGACTAGCGGGCAATGAGCAGTTCTTC	CASREPGLAGNEQFF	TRBV28	TRBJ2-1	TRBD2	NA
TGTGCCAGCAGCGAGGGGAGGGGTACCTGGAAGTACTTC	CASSEGRGTWKYF	TRBV9	TRBJ2-7	TRBD2	NA
TGTGCCATCAGTGAGTACGGACTAGCGGGCACAGATACGCAGTATTTT	CAISEYGLAGTDTQYF	TRBV10-3	TRBJ2-3	TRBD2	NA
TGTGCCTGGAGTGGATCGACAGGGGCCCTCACTGAAGCTTTCTTT	CAWSGSTGALTEAFF	TRBV30	TRBJ1-1	TRBD1	NA
TGCAGTGCTAGAGATCTAAGGGGGAGTGGCAATCAGCCCCAGCATTTT	CSARDLRGSGNQPQHF	TRBV20-1	TRBJ1-5	NA	few
TGTGCCACCAGCCACAGGGTTACAGAGACCCAGTACTTC	CATSHRVTETQYF	TRBV24-1	TRBJ2-5	NA	NA
TGTGCCTGGAGTAAGGGGGGGGCGGATGAAAAACTGTTTTTT	CAWSKGGADEKLFF	TRBV30	TRBJ1-4	NA	NA
TGCAGTGCTAGAGATAACCCCCGGGACCTTCTTGATGAGCAGTACTTC	CSARDNPRDLLDEQYF	TRBV20-1	TRBJ2-7	NA	NA
TGTGCCAGCAGCTCCCATGCCGGGACACGTGAAAAACTGTTTTTT	CASSSHAGTREKLFF	TRBV7-2	TRBJ1-4	NA	few
TGCAGCGTTGAACGGGGGGGCTCTGAAGCTTTCTTT	CSVERGGSEAFF	TRBV29-1	TRBJ1-1	NA	NA
TGTACCAGCAGCCCGACTTCGAATAACCAAGAGACCCAGTACTTC	CTSSPTSNNQETQYF	TRBV4-2	TRBJ2-5	NA	NA
TGTGCCAGCAGCTCTGGAGCTGGGTCTGGGGCCAACGTCCTGACTTTC	CASSSGAGSGANVLTF	TRBV7-2	TRBJ2-6	NA	once
TGCGCCAGCAGTGACCTAGTTTCTACAGATACGCAGTATTTT	CASSDLVSTDTQYF	TRBV10-2	TRBJ2-3	NA	NA
TGCAGTGCTAGAGCGGGACTTGCTGACACTGAAGCTTTCTTT	CSARAGLADTEAFF	TRBV20-1	TRBJ1-1	NA	NA
TGTGCCAGCAGACAGGGGGTCAATGAAAAACTGTTTTTT	CASRQGVNEKLFF	TRBV28	TRBJ1-4	TRBD1	NA
TGTGCCAGCAGTGCGGACTGGTACGAGCAGTACTTC	CASSADWYEQYF	TRBV25-1	TRBJ2-7	NA	few
TGCGCCAGCAGTGAGTTAGGACAGAAATCTAACTATGGCTACACCTTC	CASSELGQKSNYGYTF	TRBV10-2	TRBJ1-2	NA	few
TGTGCCAGCAGCGCGACTAGCGGGAACCGCGAGCAGTACTTC	CASSATSGNREQYF	TRBV7-2	TRBJ2-7	TRBD2	few
TGTGCCAGCAGGAGGGACAGGGGAGGAGGCTACACCTTC	CASRRDRGGGYTF	TRBV2	TRBJ1-2	TRBD1	NA
TGTGCCAGCAGTCCGGGGCTACAGGGCCCTTCACCCCTCCACTTT	CASSPGLQGPSPLHF	TRBV12-3/TRBV12-4	TRBJ1-6	NA	few
TGTGCCAGCAGCGGACTAGCGGGAGCATCGGGCCCCTACAATGAGCAGTTCTTC	CASSGLAGASGPYNEQFF	TRBV6-1	TRBJ2-1	TRBD2	few
TGTGCCAGCAGGCGGGACAGAAATAACAATGAGCAGTTCTTC	CASRRDRNNNEQFF	TRBV28	TRBJ2-1	NA	few
TGTGCCAGCTCAATAACTACCGAGACGGCTACTATTAATGAGCAGTTCTTC	CASSITTETATINEQFF	TRBV18	TRBJ2-1	NA	few
TGTGCCAGCAGCCCACAGGCTGGGACATCCTACGAGCAGTACTTC	CASSPQAGTSYEQYF	TRBV7-6	TRBJ2-7	NA	once
TGCGCCAGCAGCTTGGAGGGTTCTGGGGACGATGGCTACACCTTC	CASSLEGSGDDGYTF	TRBV5-1	TRBJ1-2	NA	NA
TGTGCCAGCAGGGTGGGGAGGACAGACCAAGAGACCCAGTACTTC	CASRVGRTDQETQYF	TRBV4-2	TRBJ2-5	NA	NA
TGTGCCAGCAGTCACAGGGTTGAAGAGACCCAGTACTTC	CASSHRVEETQYF	TRBV6-5	TRBJ2-5	NA	NA
TGTGCCAGCAGCTCAAGGACTACCACAGATACGCAGTATTTT	CASSSRTTTDTQYF	TRBV7-2	TRBJ2-3	NA	NA
TGTGCCAGCAGCAGACCAGGGTCCACTGAAGCTTTCTTT	CASSRPGSTEAFF	TRBV12-3/TRBV12-4	TRBJ1-1	NA	NA
TGTGCCAGCAGCCAATCCCCAGAGAACACTGAAGCTTTCTTT	CASSQSPENTEAFF	TRBV16	TRBJ1-1	NA	NA